This entry lists 26 T cell receptor beta chains sequenced from one sample in a study of cytomegalovirus exposure and HLA in healthy donors. Primers: 60 Vbeta forward and 13 Jbeta reverse. Repertoires were generated with immunoSEQ multiplex PCR, while TCRdb's copy carries only in-frame clones and drops some. The sample contains roughly 120,000 clones, over 60% of which appear only once. The sample taken for sequencing was PBMCs. These receptors came from a man between 18 and 29 years old in good health and CMV-seronegative.

This chain joins TRBV9 and TRBJ2-2; 13 positions agree with TRBD2. The CDR3 contains 16 residues. Germline V gene lookup returns CDR1 SGDLS and CDR2 YYNGEE. After removal of 0 bases from V and 7 bases from J, the junction contained 3 bases not matched to a gene. The DNA of the CDR3 is TGTGCCAGCAGCGTAGTTACTAGCGGGAGGGGCGGGGAGCTGTTTTTT. As protein: CASSVVTSGRGGELFF.

The V call is TRBV19, the J call TRBJ1-4; maybe TRBD1 (5 bases). From germline, CDR1 is LNHDA and CDR2 SQIVND (reference sequence). The CDR3 is made up of 18 amino acids. With 4 bases removed from V and 0 bases from J, the gap between germline ends came to 18 bases. This CDR3 is CASSSRGGDRATNEKLFF. CDR3 coding DNA: TGTGCCAGTAGTAGTAGGGGAGGGGATAGGGCAACTAATGAAAAACTGTTTTTT.

V gene TRBV6-5 combines with J gene TRBJ1-2, with D possibly TRBD1 on 5 matching bases. Between the trimmed V and J ends, which lost 6 bases and 1 base, there was a span of 15 bases. In germline, CDR1 is MNHEY, CDR2 SVGAGI. This CDR3 region has 15 residues. CDR3 nucleotides: TGTGCCAGCAGCTTAACAGGAAACCTTAACTATGGCTACACCTTC. Translating it yields CASSLTGNLNYGYTF.

This clone appeared a few times. This chain links TRBV7-9 with TRBJ1-4; 9 bases map to TRBD1. CDR3 length: 16 residues. Trimming removed 4 bases from V and 8 bases from J; junction bases left unmatched: 11. CDR1 is SEHNR and CDR2 is FQNEAQ in the germline V gene (reference sequence). CDR3 sequence reads: CASSSSRQGDREKLFF. The CDR3 DNA reads TGTGCCAGCAGCTCAAGTAGACAGGGGGATCGGGAAAAACTGTTTTTT.

A single count supports this clone. This rearrangement joins TRBV5-1 to TRBJ2-2, with 8 nucleotides matching TRBD1. Germline loops: CDR1 SGHRS, CDR2 YFSETQ. Trimming removed 1 base from V and 7 bases from J; junction bases left unmatched: 9. The CDR3 has 16 amino acids. CDR3 DNA: TGCGCCAGCAGCTTGAATAGCCAGGGGGCAATCGGGGAGCTGTTTTTT. It encodes CASSLNSQGAIGELFF.

With regard to this clone: Other DNA sequences in the same sample also yield this CDR3. The chain carries TRBV5-4 and TRBJ1-2, with D maybe TRBD1 (6 bases). V lost 5 bases and J lost 1, with 12 bases in between. Germline V gene lookup returns CDR1 SGHNT and CDR2 YYREEE (reference sequence). There are 14 residues in the CDR3. CDR3 sequence reads: CASRPQGFNYGYTF. As DNA, the CDR3 is TGTGCCAGCAGGCCGCAGGGGTTTAACTATGGCTACACCTTC.

In nucleotides, the CDR3 is TGTGCCAGCAGTCTACAGGTGTTGAACACTGAAGCTTTCTTT. It yields the protein CASSLQVLNTEAFF. The chain recombines TRBV6-5 with TRBJ1-1, with D tentatively TRBD1 (5 bases). The germline V gene has CDR1 MNHEY and CDR2 SVGAGI. The CDR3 is 14 residues long. Between the trimmed V and J ends, which lost 5 bases and 0 bases, there was a span of 10 bases.

The chain is built from TRBV27 and TRBJ2-1, with TRBD2 matching 10 bases. The V segment lost 7 bases and the J segment 0 bases; nucleotides outside the gene matches: 12. CDR1 MNHEY and CDR2 SMNVEV come from the germline V gene (reference sequence). The CDR3 is 18 residues long. The chain's CDR3 is CASNIVLAGASSYNEQFF. The CDR3 nucleotides read TGTGCCAGCAATATAGTCCTAGCGGGAGCGTCCTCCTACAATGAGCAGTTCTTC.

The rearrangement links TRBV18 to TRBJ1-5; a possible D gene is TRBD1 (6 bases). V lost 2 bases and J lost 6, with 11 bases in between. Germline V gives CDR1 KGHSH, CDR2 LQKENI. The CDR3 has 14 residues. In nucleotides, the CDR3 is TGTGCCAGCTCACCAATACAGGGTAGTCAGCCCCAGCATTTT. Translation gives CASSPIQGSQPQHF. Complete variable domain (other parts from reference TRBV18 and TRBJ1-5): NAGVMQNPRHLVRRRGQEARLRCSPMKGHSHVYWYRQLPEEGLKFMVYLQKENIIDESGMPKERFSAEFPKEGPSILRIQQVVRGDSAAYFCASSPIQGSQPQHFGDGTRLSIL.

V and J are TRBV30 and TRBJ1-4, with a possible D match to TRBD1 (6 bases). Trimming shortened V by 0 bases and J by 2 bases, and 10 bases separated the two germline ends. The CDR3 length is 15 residues. CDR1 and CDR2 from the germline V gene are GTSNPN and SVGIG (reference sequence). CDR3 coding DNA: TGTGCCTGGAGTGTACAGGGCTCTACTAATGAAAAACTGTTTTTT. Translation: CAWSVQGSTNEKLFF.

This clone was recorded a few times. In DNA, the CDR3 is TGTGCCAGCAGTTTACTTCGGACCGGGGAGCTGTTTTTT. Translated: CASSLLRTGELFF. The J gene is TRBJ2-2, the V gene TRBV27; D unclear. The CDR3 spans 13 residues. The ends were cut back, 2 bases at V and 5 bases at J, with 6 bases in the middle. CDR1 and CDR2 (germline): MNHEY, SMNVEV (reference sequence).

The chain joins TRBV19 to TRBJ2-6, with D tentatively TRBD2 (5 bases). CDR3 length: 17 residues. V was clipped by 5 bases and J by 0 bases, with 14 bases between them. Germline values: CDR1 LNHDA, CDR2 SQIVND (reference sequence). The CDR3 spells CASSPRRGDSGANVLTF. As DNA, the CDR3 is TGTGCCAGTAGTCCCAGACGGGGAGACTCTGGGGCCAACGTCCTGACTTTC.

This chain links TRBV6-7 with TRBJ2-7; 11 bases fit TRBD2. Being an ORF, TRBV6-7 has a function that is uncertain. This CDR3 has 18 amino acids. Losses at the gene ends were 0 bases for V and 6 bases for J; bases not matched to a gene: 13. The CDR3 DNA is TGTGCCAGCAGTTACTCGACGATATGGGGACTAGCGGATTCCGAGCAGTACGTC. Its translation is CASSYSTIWGLADSEQYV.

The CDR3 coding sequence is TGCGCCAGCAGCCAAGGGGTTAGCGGGAAAGAGGAGCAGTACTTC. Protein: CASSQGVSGKEEQYF. The V gene is TRBV4-3, the J gene TRBJ2-7; 8 bases align to TRBD2. This CDR3 contains 15 residues. Germline V lookup: CDR1 LGHNA, CDR2 YSLEER. After removal of 1 base from V and 7 bases from J, the junction contained 9 bases not matched to a gene.

This chain uses TRBV30 with TRBJ1-1; 7 positions match TRBD1. J lost 3 bases, V lost 4 bases, and 8 bases had no gene match. The germline V gene has CDR1 GTSNPN and CDR2 SVGIG (reference sequence). The CDR3 is 14 residues long. The DNA for the CDR3 is TGTGCCTGGACCGCGGACAGGTATTACACTGAAGCTTTCTTT. Residues: CAWTADRYYTEAFF.

DNA of the CDR3: TGTGCCAGCAGGACTGGTGTTAGCGGTAGCACAGATACGCAGTATTTT. Its protein product is CASRTGVSGSTDTQYF. The genes are TRBV5-4 and TRBJ2-3; a weak D match, TRBD2 (6 bases). In germline, CDR1 is SGHNT, CDR2 YYREEE (reference sequence). The ends were cut back, 5 bases at V and 0 bases at J, with 16 bases in the middle. CDR3 length equals 16 residues.

The V gene is TRBV28, the J gene TRBJ1-5; the match to TRBD1 covers 12 bases. V gave up 7 bases and J gave up 6 bases; unmatched junction bases: 10. Per the germline V gene, CDR1 is MDHEN and CDR2 is SYDVKM. This CDR3 is built from 16 residues. The CDR3 protein is CASTRGTGGVFQPQHF. The CDR3 DNA sequence: TGTGCCAGCACCCGAGGGACAGGGGGCGTTTTTCAGCCCCAGCATTTT.

This clone has just one count. This chain joins TRBV7-9 and TRBJ1-2, with 7 bases that match TRBD1. The CDR3 runs to 15 residues. Germline V gene data show CDR1 as SEHNR and CDR2 as FQNEAQ (reference sequence). The V and J ends lost 4 bases and 4 bases, in that order; junction bases with no gene match: 9. This CDR3 is CASSSGQLLLYGYTF. As DNA, the CDR3 is TGTGCCAGCAGCTCGGGACAGCTATTGCTCTATGGCTACACCTTC.

This clone appeared a single time. The gene calls are TRBV6-1 and TRBJ1-4, with TRBD1 identical over 8 bases. From germline, CDR1 is MNHNS and CDR2 SASEGT. The CDR3 spans 14 residues. V lost 5 bases to trimming and J lost 6 bases; unmatched junction nucleotides: 5. The CDR3 DNA reads as TGTGCCAGCAGTCCCGGGACAGGTCATGAAAAACTGTTTTTT. Its protein is CASSPGTGHEKLFF.

The chain employs TRBV5-6 and TRBJ1-1, with TRBD1 matching 10 bases. The CDR3 length is 18 residues. Trimming removed 0 bases from V and 2 bases from J; junction bases left unmatched: 10. CDR1 SGHDT and CDR2 YYEEEE come from the germline V gene. CDR3 DNA: TGTGCCAGCAGCTTGGCCTTGACAGGGGGCTACCGAAACACTGAAGCTTTCTTT. Residues: CASSLALTGGYRNTEAFF.

This clone was recorded a few times. The chain combines TRBV13 with TRBJ1-1, with 9 bases lining up with TRBD1. This CDR3 is 15 amino acids long. J lost 1 base, V lost 4 bases, and 4 bases had no gene match. Germline V gene sequence: CDR1 PRHDT, CDR2 FYEKMQ (reference sequence). CDR3 sequence (DNA): TGTGCCAGCAGCTCAACAGGGGGCGGGAACACTGAAGCTTTCTTT. It is translated as CASSSTGGGNTEAFF.

This clone was counted a few times. V usage is TRBV5-1 and J usage is TRBJ1-2; D gene unclear. The CDR3 sequence is 15 residues long. The germline CDR1 and CDR2 sequences are SGHRS and YFSETQ. With 1 base removed from V and 0 bases from J, the gap between germline ends came to 10 bases. This CDR3 is CASSLSVIANYGYTF. DNA of the CDR3: TGCGCCAGCAGCTTGTCTGTGATAGCTAACTATGGCTACACCTTC. Variable domain in full (rest from reference TRBV5-1 and TRBJ1-2): KAGVTQTPRYLIKTRGQQVTLSCSPISGHRSVSWYQQTPGQGLQFLFEYFSETQRNKGNFPGRFSGRQFSNSRSEMNVSTLELGDSALYLCASSLSVIANYGYTFGSGTRLTVV.

J is TRBJ2-1 and V is TRBV29-1, with 9 bases lining up with TRBD2. Germline loops: CDR1 SQVTM, CDR2 ANQGSEA. CDR3 length: 14 amino acids. Unmatched junction bases numbered 10, after V lost 4 bases and J lost 9 bases. CDR3 amino acids: CSVGLAGVASEQFF. The CDR3 bases are TGCAGCGTTGGTTTAGCGGGAGTAGCAAGTGAGCAGTTCTTC.

The chain has TRBV19 and TRBJ2-7; no firm D call. Germline V gene data show CDR1 as LNHDA and CDR2 as SQIVND (reference sequence). The CDR3 is 14 residues long. V shed 6 bases and J shed 2 bases, with 14 bases lying between them. In nucleotides, the CDR3 is TGTGCCAGTAGCTCCGAGGCAGCTCCCTACGAGCAGTACGTC. This codes for CASSSEAAPYEQYV.

This clone was seen more than once but under ten times. The chain links TRBV5-1 to TRBJ2-7, with 8 bases lining up with TRBD1. The V segment lost 0 bases and the J segment 4 bases; nucleotides outside the gene matches: 3. Looked up from germline, CDR1 is SGHRS and CDR2 is YFSETQ. The CDR3 has 14 amino acids. CDR3 residues: CASSLGTGFYEQYF. CDR3 nucleotide sequence: TGCGCCAGCAGCTTGGGGACAGGGTTTTACGAGCAGTACTTC.

J is TRBJ2-7 and V is TRBV12-1; the D call in the table, TRBD2, was not verified against the DNA. TRBV12-1 is tagged as a pseudogene. This CDR3 has 16 amino acids. CDR3: CASSFAYSEKEYEQYV. In nucleotides, the CDR3 is TGTGCCAGCAGCTTTGCTTATTCGGAGAAAGAGTACGAGCAGTACGTC.